This T cell receptor (beta chain) stems from a study of blood T cell repertoires in COVID-19. Study context: The United States, Italy and Spain were the sources of the acute and convalescent COVID-19 samples. From T cells, B-cell-depleted T cells, or PBMCs came the material, which was cDNA or gDNA.

Germline V lookup: CDR1 SNHLY, CDR2 FYNNEI. Unmatched junction bases numbered 7, after V lost 7 bases and J lost 4 bases. This CDR3 region has 14 residues. As originally analysed: Reference gene primer amplification yielded estimated nucleated cell counts. This table comes from immunoSEQ multiplex PCR, and its TCRdb copy is limited to in-frame clones, with some not included. The V and J calls and the clone size are those of that table, but D and trimming were determined from the DNA. The table shows over 300,000 clones, with around 91% occurring only once. J is TRBJ2-3 and V is TRBV2; 8 positions agree with TRBD2. The sequenced material came from peripheral blood. This sequence originates from a man between 18 and 29 years old with active or convalescent COVID-19. The CDR3 DNA follows: TGTGCCAGCATCCGGGGGGGGGTGGCAGATACGCAGTATTTT. It is translated as CASIRGGVADTQYF.